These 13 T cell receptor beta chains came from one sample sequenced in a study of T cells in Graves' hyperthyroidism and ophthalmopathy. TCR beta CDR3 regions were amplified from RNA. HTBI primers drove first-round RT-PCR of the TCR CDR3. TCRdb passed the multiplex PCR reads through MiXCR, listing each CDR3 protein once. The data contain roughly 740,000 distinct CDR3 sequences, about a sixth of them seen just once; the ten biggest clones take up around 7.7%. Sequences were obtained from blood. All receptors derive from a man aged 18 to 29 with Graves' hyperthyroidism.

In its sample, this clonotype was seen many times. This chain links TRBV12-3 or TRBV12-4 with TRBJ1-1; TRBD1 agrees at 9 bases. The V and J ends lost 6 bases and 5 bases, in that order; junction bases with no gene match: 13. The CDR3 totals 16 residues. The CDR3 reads CASSKLTGGGLTEAFF. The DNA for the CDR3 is TGTGCCAGCAGCAAACTCACAGGGGGCGGGTTGACTGAAGCTTTCTTT.

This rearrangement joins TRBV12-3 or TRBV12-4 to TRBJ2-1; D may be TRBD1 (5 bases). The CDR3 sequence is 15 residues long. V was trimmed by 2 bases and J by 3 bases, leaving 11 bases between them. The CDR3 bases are TGTGCCAGCAGTTTAATCGGACATAACTACAATGAGCAGTTCTTC. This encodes CASSLIGHNYNEQFF.

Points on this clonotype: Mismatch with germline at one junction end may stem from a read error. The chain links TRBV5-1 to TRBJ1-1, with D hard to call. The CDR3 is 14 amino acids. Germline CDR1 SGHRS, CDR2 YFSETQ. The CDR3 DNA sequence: TGCGCCAGCAGCTCACGGGTCATGAACACTGAAACTTTCTTT. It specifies CASSSRVMNTETFF.

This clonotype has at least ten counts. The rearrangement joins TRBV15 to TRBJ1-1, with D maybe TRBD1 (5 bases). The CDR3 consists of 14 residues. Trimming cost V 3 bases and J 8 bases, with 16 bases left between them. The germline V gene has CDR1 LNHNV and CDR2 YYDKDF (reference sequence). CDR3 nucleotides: TGTGCCACCAGCAGGAGGGAGGGGATTCAAGAAGCTTTCTTT. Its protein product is CATSRREGIQEAFF.

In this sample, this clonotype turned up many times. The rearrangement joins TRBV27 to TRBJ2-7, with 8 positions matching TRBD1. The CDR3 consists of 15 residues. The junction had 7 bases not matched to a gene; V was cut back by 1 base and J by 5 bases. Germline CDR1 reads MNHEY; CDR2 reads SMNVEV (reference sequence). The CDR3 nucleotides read TGTGCCAGCAGTTTATTCTGGACAGGGTCGAACGAGCAGTACTTC. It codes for CASSLFWTGSNEQYF.

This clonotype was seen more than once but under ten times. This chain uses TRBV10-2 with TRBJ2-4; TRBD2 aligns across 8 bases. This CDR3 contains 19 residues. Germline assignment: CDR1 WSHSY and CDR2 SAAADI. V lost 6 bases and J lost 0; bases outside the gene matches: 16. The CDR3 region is CASRDGLRLATLAKNIQYF. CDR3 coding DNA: TGCGCCAGCAGGGATGGCCTCCGACTAGCGACCTTAGCCAAAAACATTCAGTACTTC.

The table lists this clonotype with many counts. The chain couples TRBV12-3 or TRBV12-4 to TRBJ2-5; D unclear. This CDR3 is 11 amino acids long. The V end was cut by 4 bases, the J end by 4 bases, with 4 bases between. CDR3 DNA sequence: TGTGCCAGCAGTTCTCTAGAGACCCAGTACTTC. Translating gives CASSSLETQYF.

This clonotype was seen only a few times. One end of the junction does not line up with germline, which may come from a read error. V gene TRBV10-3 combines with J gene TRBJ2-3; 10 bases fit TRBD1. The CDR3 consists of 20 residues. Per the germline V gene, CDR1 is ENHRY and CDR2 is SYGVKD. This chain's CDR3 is CAIRDLTPTGGGVLGDTQYF. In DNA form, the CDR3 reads TGTGCTATCAGGGACCTGACACCGACAGGGGGCGGAGTGCTGGGAGATACGCAGTATTTT.

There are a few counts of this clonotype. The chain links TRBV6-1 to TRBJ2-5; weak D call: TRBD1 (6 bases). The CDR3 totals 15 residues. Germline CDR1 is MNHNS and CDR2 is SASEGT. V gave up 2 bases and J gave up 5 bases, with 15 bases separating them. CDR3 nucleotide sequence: TGTGCCAGCAGTGAAAGGGCAAACCAGGGGGAGACCCAGTACTTC. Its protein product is CASSERANQGETQYF.

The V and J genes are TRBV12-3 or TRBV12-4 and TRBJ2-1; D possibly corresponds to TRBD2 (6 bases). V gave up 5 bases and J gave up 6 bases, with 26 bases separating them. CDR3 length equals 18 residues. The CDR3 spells CASSPTRLTSWKTNEQFF. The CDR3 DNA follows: TGTGCCAGCAGTCCCACGCGGCTGACTAGTTGGAAGACCAATGAGCAGTTCTTC.

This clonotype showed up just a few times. The CDR3: CSATPPWSSGANVLTF. The CDR3 nucleotides read TGCAGTGCTACACCCCCGTGGAGCTCTGGGGCCAACGTCCTGACTTTC. The genes are TRBV20-1 and TRBJ2-6; no clear D gene. The CDR3 covers 16 residues. V was shortened by 4 bases and J by 0 bases, with 13 bases between the two germline ends. The germline V gene encodes CDR1 DFQATT and CDR2 SNEGSKA (reference sequence).

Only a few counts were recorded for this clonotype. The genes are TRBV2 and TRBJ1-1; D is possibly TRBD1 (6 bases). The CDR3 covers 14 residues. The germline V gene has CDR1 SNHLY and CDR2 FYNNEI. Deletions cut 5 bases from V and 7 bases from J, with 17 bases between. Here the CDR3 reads CASSRPNQGFEAFF. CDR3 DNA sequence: TGTGCCAGCAGTCGCCCAAACCAGGGGTTTGAAGCTTTCTTT.

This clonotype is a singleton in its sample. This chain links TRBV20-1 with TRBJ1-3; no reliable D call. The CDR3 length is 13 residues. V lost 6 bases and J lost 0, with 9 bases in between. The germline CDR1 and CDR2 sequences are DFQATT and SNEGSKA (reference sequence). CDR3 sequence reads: CSAEKTSGNTIYF. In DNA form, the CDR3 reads TGCAGTGCAGAAAAGACCTCTGGAAACACCATATATTTT.